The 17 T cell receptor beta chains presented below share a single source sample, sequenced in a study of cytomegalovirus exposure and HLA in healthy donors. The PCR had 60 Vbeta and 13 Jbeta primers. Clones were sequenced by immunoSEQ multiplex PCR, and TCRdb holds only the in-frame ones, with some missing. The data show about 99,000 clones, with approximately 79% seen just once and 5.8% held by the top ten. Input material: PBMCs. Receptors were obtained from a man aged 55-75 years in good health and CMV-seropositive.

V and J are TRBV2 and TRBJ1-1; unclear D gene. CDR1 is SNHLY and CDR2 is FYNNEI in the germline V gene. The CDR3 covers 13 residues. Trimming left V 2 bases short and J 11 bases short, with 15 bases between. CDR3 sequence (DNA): TGTGCCAGCAGTGAATGGGAGGAGGGTCGGGCTTTCTTT. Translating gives CASSEWEEGRAFF.

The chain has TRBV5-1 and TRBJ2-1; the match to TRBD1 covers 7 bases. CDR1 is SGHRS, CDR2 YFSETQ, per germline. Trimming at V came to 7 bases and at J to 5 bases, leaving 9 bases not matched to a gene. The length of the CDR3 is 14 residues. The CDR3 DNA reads TGCGCCAGCGGATCACAGGGGTCGGACAATGAGCAGTTCTTC. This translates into CASGSQGSDNEQFF.

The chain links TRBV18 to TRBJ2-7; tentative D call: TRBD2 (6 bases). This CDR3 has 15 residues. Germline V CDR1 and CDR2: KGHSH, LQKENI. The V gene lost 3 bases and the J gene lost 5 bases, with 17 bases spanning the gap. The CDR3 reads CASSPNRGWGDEQYF. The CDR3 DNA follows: TGTGCCAGCTCACCGAACCGGGGGTGGGGGGACGAGCAGTACTTC.

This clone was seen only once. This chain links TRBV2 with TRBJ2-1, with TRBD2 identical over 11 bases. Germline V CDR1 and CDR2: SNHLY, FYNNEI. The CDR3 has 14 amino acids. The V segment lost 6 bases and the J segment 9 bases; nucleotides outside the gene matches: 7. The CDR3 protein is CASRLAGGHGEQFF. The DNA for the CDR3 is TGTGCCAGCAGGTTAGCGGGGGGGCACGGTGAGCAGTTCTTC.

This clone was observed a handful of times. CDR3 coding DNA: TGCGCCAGCAGCCAAGAGTGGTTGGCGAACACTGAAGCTTTCTTT. Translated, it gives CASSQEWLANTEAFF. The V gene is TRBV4-3, the J gene TRBJ1-1, with unresolved D. CDR1 is LGHNA and CDR2 is YSLEER in the germline V gene. The V end was cut by 0 bases, the J end by 1 base, with 9 bases between. The CDR3 is 15 amino acids.

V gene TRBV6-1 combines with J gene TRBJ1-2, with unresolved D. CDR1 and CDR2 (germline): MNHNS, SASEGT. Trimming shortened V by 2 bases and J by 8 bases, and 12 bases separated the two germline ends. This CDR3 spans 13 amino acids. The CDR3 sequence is CASSELPRGGYTF. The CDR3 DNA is TGTGCCAGCAGTGAACTCCCCCGGGGAGGCTACACCTTC.

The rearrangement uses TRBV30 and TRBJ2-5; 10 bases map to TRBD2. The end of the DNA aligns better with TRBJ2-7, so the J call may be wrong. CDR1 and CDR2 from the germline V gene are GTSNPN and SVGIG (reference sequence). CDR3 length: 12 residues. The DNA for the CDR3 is TGTGCTTCCGTAGCGGGGGGTATCGAGCAGTACTTC. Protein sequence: CASVAGGIEQYF.

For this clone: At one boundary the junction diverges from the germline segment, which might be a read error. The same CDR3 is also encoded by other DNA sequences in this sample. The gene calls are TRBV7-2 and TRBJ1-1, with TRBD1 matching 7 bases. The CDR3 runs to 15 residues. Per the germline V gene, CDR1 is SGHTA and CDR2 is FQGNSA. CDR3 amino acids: CASSLASTGNTEAFF. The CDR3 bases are TGTGCCAGCAGCTTAGCTTCGACAGGGAACACTGAGGCTTTCTTT.

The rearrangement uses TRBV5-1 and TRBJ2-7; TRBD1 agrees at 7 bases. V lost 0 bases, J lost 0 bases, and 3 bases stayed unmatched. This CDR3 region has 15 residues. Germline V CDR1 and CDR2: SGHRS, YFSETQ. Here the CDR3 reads CASSLVAGGSYEQYF. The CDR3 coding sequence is TGCGCCAGCAGCTTGGTGGCAGGGGGCTCCTACGAGCAGTACTTC.

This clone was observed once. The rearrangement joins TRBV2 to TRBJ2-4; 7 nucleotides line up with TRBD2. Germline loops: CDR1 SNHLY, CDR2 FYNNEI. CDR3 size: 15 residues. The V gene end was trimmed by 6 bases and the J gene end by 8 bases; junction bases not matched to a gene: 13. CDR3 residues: CASRPGLTKGDIQYF. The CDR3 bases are TGTGCCAGCAGGCCGGGACTAACAAAAGGGGACATTCAGTACTTC. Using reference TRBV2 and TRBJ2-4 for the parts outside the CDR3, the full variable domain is EPEVTQTPSHQVTQMGQEVILRCVPISNHLYFYWYRQILGQKVEFLVSFYNNEISEKSEIFDDQFSVERPDGSNFTLKIRSTKLEDSAMYFCASRPGLTKGDIQYFGAGTRLSVL.

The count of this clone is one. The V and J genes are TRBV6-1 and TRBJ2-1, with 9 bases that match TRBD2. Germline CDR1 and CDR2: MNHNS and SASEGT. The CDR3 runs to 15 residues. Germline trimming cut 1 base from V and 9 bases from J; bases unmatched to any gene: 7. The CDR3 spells CASSEGSAGGGEQFF. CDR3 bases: TGTGCCAGCAGTGAAGGGTCGGCGGGGGGGGGTGAGCAGTTCTTC.

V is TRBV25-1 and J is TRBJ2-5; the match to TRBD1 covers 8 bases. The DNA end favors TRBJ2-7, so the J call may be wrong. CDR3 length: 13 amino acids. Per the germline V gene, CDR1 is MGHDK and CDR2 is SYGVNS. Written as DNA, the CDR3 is TGTGCCAGCACAAGCCAGGGGGCCCACGAGCAGTACTTC. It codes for CASTSQGAHEQYF.

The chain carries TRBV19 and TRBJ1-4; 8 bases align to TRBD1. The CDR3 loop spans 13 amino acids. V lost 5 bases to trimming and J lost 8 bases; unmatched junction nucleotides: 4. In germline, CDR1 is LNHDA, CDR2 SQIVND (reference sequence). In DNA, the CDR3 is TGTGCCAGTAGTGACAGGGGTGGAGAAAAACTGTTTTTT. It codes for CASSDRGGEKLFF.

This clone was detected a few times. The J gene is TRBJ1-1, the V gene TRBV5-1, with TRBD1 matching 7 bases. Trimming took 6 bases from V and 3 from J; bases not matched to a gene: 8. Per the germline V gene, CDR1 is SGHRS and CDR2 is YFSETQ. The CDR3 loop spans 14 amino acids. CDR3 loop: CASTTGQSDTEAFF. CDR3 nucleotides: TGCGCCAGCACTACGGGACAGAGTGACACTGAAGCTTTCTTT.

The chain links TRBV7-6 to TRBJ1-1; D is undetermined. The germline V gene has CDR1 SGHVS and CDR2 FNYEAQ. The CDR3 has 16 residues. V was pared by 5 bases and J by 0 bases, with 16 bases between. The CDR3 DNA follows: TGTGCCAGCAGCGAAGTGAGGGCAGGCTTGAACACTGAAGCTTTCTTT. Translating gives CASSEVRAGLNTEAFF. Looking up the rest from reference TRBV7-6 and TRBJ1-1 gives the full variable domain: GAGVSQSPRYKVTKRGQDVALRCDPISGHVSLYWYRQALGQGPEFLTYFNYEAQQDKSGLPNDRFSAERPEGSISTLTIQRTEQRDSAMYRCASSEVRAGLNTEAFFGQGTRLTVV.

The CDR3 DNA reads TGTGCCAGCAGTTACTTGGACAGGGTTCCCTATGGCTACACCTTC. It encodes CASSYLDRVPYGYTF. The V and J genes are TRBV6-6 and TRBJ1-2; TRBD1 aligns across 8 bases. The CDR3 runs to 15 residues. Per the germline V gene, CDR1 is MNHNY and CDR2 is SVGAGI (reference sequence). V gave up 1 base and J gave up 4 bases; unmatched junction bases: 5.

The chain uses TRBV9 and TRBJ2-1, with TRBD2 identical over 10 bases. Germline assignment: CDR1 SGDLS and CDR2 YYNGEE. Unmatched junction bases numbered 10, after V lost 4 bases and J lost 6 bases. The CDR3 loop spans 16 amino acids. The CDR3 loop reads CASSPRGSGGVNEQFF. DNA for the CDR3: TGTGCCAGCAGCCCCCGAGGGAGCGGGGGGGTCAATGAGCAGTTCTTC.